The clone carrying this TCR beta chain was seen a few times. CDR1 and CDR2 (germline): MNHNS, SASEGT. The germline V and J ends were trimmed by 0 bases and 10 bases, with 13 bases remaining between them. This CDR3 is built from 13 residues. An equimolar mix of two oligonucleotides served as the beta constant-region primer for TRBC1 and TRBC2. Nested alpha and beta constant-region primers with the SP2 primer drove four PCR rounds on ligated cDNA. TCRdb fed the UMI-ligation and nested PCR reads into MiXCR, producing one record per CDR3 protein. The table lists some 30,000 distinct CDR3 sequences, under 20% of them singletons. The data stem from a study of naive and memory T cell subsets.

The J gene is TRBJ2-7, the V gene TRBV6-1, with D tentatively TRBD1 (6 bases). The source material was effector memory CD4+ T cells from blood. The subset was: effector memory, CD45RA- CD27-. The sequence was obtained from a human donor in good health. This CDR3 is CASSEADPGAQYF. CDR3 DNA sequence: TGTGCCAGCAGTGAAGCAGATCCAGGGGCCCAGTACTTC.